This T cell receptor beta chain was documented in a study of blood T cells in healthy people across ages. This clonotype was counted only a few times. With a J-beta primer mix and a sample-barcoded 5' primer, a second PCR ran 7 to 11 cycles. With 12 random nucleotides, a template-switch adaptor tagged each individual cDNA molecule. Using its own MiXCR run on the 5' RACE reads, TCRdb lists one record per CDR3 protein. This sample has approximately 580,000 distinct CDR3 sequences, with nearly 25% found just once. Trimming removed 0 bases from V and 0 bases from J, with 12 bases in between. CDR1 is SGDLS, CDR2 YYNGEE, per germline. The CDR3 is made up of 17 amino acids. These same data were also listed under a study on T cells of mothers and their children. That study adds: The sample comes from several healthy Caucasian donors: mothers and children. cDNA was made from all extracted RNA, about 1.5 ug per 15 ul. Thymic selection shapes TCR recombination output in related pairs, and it does so similarly in unrelated pairs.

Sequenced material: blood. The receptor was derived from a boy aged 10-17 years in good health. The chain employs TRBV9 and TRBJ1-4, with D possibly TRBD1 on 6 matching bases. In DNA form, the CDR3 reads TGTGCCAGCAGCGTAGGCACAGGGAGCGCAACTAATGAAAAACTGTTTTTT. Amino acid sequence: CASSVGTGSATNEKLFF.